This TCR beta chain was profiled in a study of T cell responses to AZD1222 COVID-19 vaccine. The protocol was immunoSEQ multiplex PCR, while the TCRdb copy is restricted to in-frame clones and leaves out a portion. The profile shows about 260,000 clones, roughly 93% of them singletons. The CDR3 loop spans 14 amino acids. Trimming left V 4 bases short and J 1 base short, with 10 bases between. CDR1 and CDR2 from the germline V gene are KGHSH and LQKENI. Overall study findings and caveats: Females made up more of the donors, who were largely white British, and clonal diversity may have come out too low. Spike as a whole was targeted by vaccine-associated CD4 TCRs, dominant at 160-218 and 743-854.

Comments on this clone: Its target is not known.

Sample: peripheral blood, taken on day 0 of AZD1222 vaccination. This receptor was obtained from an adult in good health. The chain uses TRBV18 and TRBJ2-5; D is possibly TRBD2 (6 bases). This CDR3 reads CASSRGVSQETQYF. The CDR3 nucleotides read TGTGCCAGCTCACGGGGGGTCTCCCAAGAGACCCAGTACTTC.